Listed below are T cell receptor beta chains from one sample, sequenced in a study of shared clonotypes between healthy human individuals. TCRdb's copy holds only in-frame clones and misses some; the assay was immunoSEQ multiplex PCR. The table includes some 2.1 million clones, 90% to 95% detected once. The specimen sequenced was naive CD4+ T cells sorted from blood. Receptors originate from a man younger than 35 in good health. Each CDR3 is given with its conserved first and last residue. A D gene is named only where the DNA matches it firmly. Clone size is stated in some rows and not others, as once, few, many or a class when expanded.

NA TRBJ2-1 TRBD2 TRBV4-1 TGCGCCAGCAGCCAAGGAGCGCGGGGGAAATTCAATGAGCAGTTCTTC CASSQGARGKFNEQFF
NA TRBJ1-2 TRBD1 TRBV29-1 TGCAGCGTTGCCCCGGGACAGGGAAACTATGGCTACACCTTC CSVAPGQGNYGYTF
NA TRBJ2-5 NA TRBV28 TGTGCCAGCAGTTCCCCTGGAGGGCAAGAGACCCAGTACTTC CASSSPGGQETQYF
NA TRBJ1-6 TRBD1 TRBV18 TGTGCCAGCTCTCCGACAGGGGGCGTAAATTCACCCCTCCACTTT CASSPTGGVNSPLHF
NA TRBJ1-2 TRBD1 TRBV5-6 TGTGCCAGCAGCCCCCTGGGGACAGGGCTCTATGGCTACACCTTC CASSPLGTGLYGYTF
NA TRBJ1-5 NA TRBV28 TGTGCCAGCAGTTTGAGGGGGGCGAACAATCAGCCCCAGCATTTT CASSLRGANNQPQHF
NA TRBJ2-3 NA TRBV6-6 TGTGCCAGCAGTTACTCGGGGGCCGGGACAGATACGCAGTATTTT CASSYSGAGTDTQYF
NA TRBJ1-2 NA TRBV28 TGTGCCACCCCGCGGAGCAGGGGTGGGACTGTTGGCTACACCTTC CATPRSRGGTVGYTF
NA TRBJ1-1 NA TRBV9 TGTGCCAGCAGCGTAGCGGGGGCGAACACTGAAGCTTTCTTT CASSVAGANTEAFF
once TRBJ1-2 NA TRBV9 TGTGCCAGCAGCGTAGCAGAAAACTATGGCTACACCTTC CASSVAENYGYTF
NA TRBJ1-6 TRBD1 TRBV28 TGTGCCAGCAGTTTGTTGGACAGGGATAATTCACCCCTCCACTTT CASSLLDRDNSPLHF
NA TRBJ2-7 NA TRBV6-1 TGTGCCAGCAGTGAGAGCAGCTCCTACGAGCAGTACTTC CASSESSSYEQYF
NA TRBJ2-5 NA TRBV29-1 TGCAGCGTCCAGGGACGGCTACAAGAGACCCAGTACTTC CSVQGRLQETQYF
NA TRBJ2-6 TRBD1 TRBV10-3 TGTGCCATCAGTCCGGGACAGGGGGCGCCCGGGGCCAACGTCCTGACTTTC CAISPGQGAPGANVLTF
NA TRBJ2-2 TRBD1 TRBV6-5 TGTGCCAGCTCACGAGGACAGGACGGGGAGCTGTTTTTT CASSRGQDGELFF
NA TRBJ2-5 TRBD1 TRBV28 TGTGCCAGCAGTTTGTCCGGGACAGGGGAAAGAGAGACCCAGTACTTC CASSLSGTGERETQYF
NA TRBJ2-5 NA TRBV29-1 TGCAGCGTTGGACACCACCAAGAGACCCAGTACTTC CSVGHHQETQYF
NA TRBJ1-1 NA TRBV10-2 TGCGCCAGCAGTGAATTTCGGGGGGTTGGCACTGAAGCTTTCTTT CASSEFRGVGTEAFF
NA TRBJ2-2 NA TRBV6-1 TGTGCCAGCAGTACGGTCGCGAACACCGGGGAGCTGTTTTTT CASSTVANTGELFF
NA TRBJ1-3 NA TRBV4-2 TGTGCCAGCAGCCAAGGTTCAGTAGACTCTGGAAACACCATATATTTT CASSQGSVDSGNTIYF